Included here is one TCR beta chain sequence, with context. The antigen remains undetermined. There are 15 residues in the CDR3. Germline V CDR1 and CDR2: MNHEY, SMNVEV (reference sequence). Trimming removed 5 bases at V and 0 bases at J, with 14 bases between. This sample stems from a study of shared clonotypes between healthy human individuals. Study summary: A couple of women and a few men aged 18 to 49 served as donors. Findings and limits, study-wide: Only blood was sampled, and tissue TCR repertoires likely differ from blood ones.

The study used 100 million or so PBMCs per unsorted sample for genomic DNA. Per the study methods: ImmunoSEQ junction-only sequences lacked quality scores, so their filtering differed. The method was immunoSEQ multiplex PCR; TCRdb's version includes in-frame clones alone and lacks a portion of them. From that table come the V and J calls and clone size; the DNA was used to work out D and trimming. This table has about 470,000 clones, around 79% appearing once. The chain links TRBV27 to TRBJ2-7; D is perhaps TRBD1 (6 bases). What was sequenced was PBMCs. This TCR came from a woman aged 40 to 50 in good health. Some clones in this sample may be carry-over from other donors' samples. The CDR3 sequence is CASSETGTPSYEQYF. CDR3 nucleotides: TGTGCCAGCAGTGAAACCGGGACACCCTCCTACGAGCAGTACTTC.